This TCR beta chain appears in the sequencing data of a study of Graves' ophthalmopathy and Graves' hyperthyroidism. On the study more broadly: There was a collection of peripheral blood at initial diagnosis, before any treatment.

Germline loops: CDR1 MNHEY, CDR2 SVGEGT. The CDR3 covers 13 residues. The V end was cut by 8 bases, the J end by 0 bases, with 8 bases between. None of the included patients had other autoimmune diseases, uncontrolled infections, pregnancy or lactation, as these led to exclusion. General study results and limits: Built on 13 signatures, a model told ophthalmopathy apart from stable hyperthyroidism with about 85% sensitivity and around 80% specificity. Blood samples also showed most expanded thyroid clonotypes exceeding 0.001 frequency.

Amplification targeted the TCR beta CDR3 regions, with RNA transcripts as the source material. The library came from an HTBI-primed first-round RT-PCR and a second-round multiplex PCR. TCRdb called the multiplex PCR reads again in MiXCR, with one record for every CDR3 protein. The data show a few hundred thousand distinct CDR3 sequences, about 15% seen once. This clonotype was seen only a few times. What it binds is unknown. The chain has TRBV6-2 or TRBV6-3 and TRBJ2-1; a possible D gene is TRBD2 (6 bases). Input material: peripheral blood. This TCR derives from an adult woman with stable Graves' hyperthyroidism. The CDR3 loop reads CASAGSSYNEQFF. The CDR3 nucleotides are TGTGCCAGCGCGGGAAGCTCCTACAATGAGCAGTTCTTC.